The 10 T cell receptor beta chains listed next were all sequenced from one sample in a study of T-cell reconstitution after alpha-beta-depleted transplantation in children. During its preparation, the TCRbeta library received unique molecular identifiers. TCRdb re-derived calls from the PCR reads in MiXCR, one entry per CDR3 protein. The data show about 100,000 distinct CDR3 sequences, 7% to 8% seen once. The source material was PBMCs, sampled before TCRalphabeta/CD19-depleted stem cell transplant. Receptors were obtained from a boy aged 2 to 10 with acute lymphoblastic leukemia, due to receive a stem cell transplant.

This clonotype was observed many times. The chain combines TRBV5-1 with TRBJ1-1; 11 bases align to TRBD1. Trimming took 4 bases from V and 0 from J; bases not matched to a gene: 8. The length of the CDR3 is 17 residues. Looked up from germline, CDR1 is SGHRS and CDR2 is YFSETQ. CDR3 coding DNA: TGCGCCAGCAGCCCAGGACAGGGGGCGAGGATGAACACTGAAGCTTTCTTT. This encodes CASSPGQGARMNTEAFF.

This clonotype was found many times. The chain combines TRBV3-1 with TRBJ2-1; TRBD2 matches 15 bases. Germline CDR1 LGHDT, CDR2 YNNKEL (reference sequence). Trimming cost V 4 bases and J 12 bases; bases outside gene matches: 16. The CDR3 consists of 18 residues. CDR3 loop: CASSLNSLGLAGGWGQFF. In nucleotides, the CDR3 is TGTGCCAGCAGCCTTAATTCTTTGGGACTAGCGGGGGGCTGGGGGCAGTTCTTC.

In this sample, this clonotype turned up a few times. V gene TRBV20-1 combines with J gene TRBJ1-4, with D perhaps TRBD1 (6 bases). The CDR3 covers 15 residues. Trimming shortened V by 3 bases and J by 4 bases, and 15 bases separated the two germline ends. CDR1 and CDR2 (germline): DFQATT, SNEGSKA (reference sequence). The CDR3 coding sequence is TGCAGTGCTAGGAGCCCAGGGGCCCTTAATGAAAAACTGTTTTTT. It yields the protein CSARSPGALNEKLFF.

V usage is TRBV9 and J usage is TRBJ2-2; 12 bases are a match to TRBD2. The V and J ends lost 6 bases and 4 bases, in that order; junction bases with no gene match: 4. The CDR3 extends over 15 amino acids. The V gene's germline CDR1 is SGDLS and CDR2 YYNGEE. CDR3 DNA: TGTGCCAGCAAGTCGACTAGCGGGGGCACCGGGGAGCTGTTTTTT. This gives the protein CASKSTSGGTGELFF.

The chain uses TRBV7-8 and TRBJ2-7; possibly TRBD2 for D (5 bases). With 4 bases removed from V and 6 bases from J, the gap between germline ends came to 13 bases. This CDR3 is built from 13 residues. CDR1 and CDR2 from the germline V gene are SGHVS and FQNEAQ. Written as DNA, the CDR3 is TGTGCCAGCAGCTCGGAGGCAACCGGCGAGCAGTACTTC. As protein: CASSSEATGEQYF.

The rearrangement joins TRBV4-1 to TRBJ1-1; D uncertain. V lost 0 bases to trimming and J lost 0 bases, with 8 bases between them. CDR3 size: 15 residues. Looked up from germline, CDR1 is MGHRA and CDR2 is YSYEKL. The CDR3 spells CASSQDKALNTEAFF. The CDR3 nucleotides are TGCGCCAGCAGCCAAGATAAGGCTTTGAACACTGAAGCTTTCTTT.

This clonotype has a count of ten or more. The CDR3 loop is CASSDYLGGEQYF. The DNA of the CDR3 is TGTGCCAGCAGCGACTACCTGGGGGGAGAGCAGTACTTC. The V gene is TRBV7-2, the J gene TRBJ2-7; a weak D match, TRBD2 (6 bases). CDR1 is SGHTA, CDR2 FQGNSA, per germline. CDR3 length equals 13 residues. V dropped 5 bases and J dropped 7 bases, with 15 bases sitting between them.

This clonotype was found many times. The rearrangement uses TRBV27 and TRBJ1-3; TRBD1 matches at 8 bases. The V gene end was trimmed by 2 bases and the J gene end by 2 bases; junction bases not matched to a gene: 2. CDR1 is MNHEY, CDR2 SMNVEV, per germline (reference sequence). The CDR3 extends over 15 amino acids. CDR3 protein: CASSLNRGTGNTIYF. Written as DNA, the CDR3 is TGTGCCAGCAGTTTAAACAGGGGGACTGGAAACACCATATATTTT.

There are many counts of this clonotype. The rearrangement joins TRBV4-1 to TRBJ2-2; no clear D gene. This CDR3 is 15 amino acids long. Looked up from germline, CDR1 is MGHRA and CDR2 is YSYEKL. V was cut by 2 bases and J by 1 base, with 8 bases left in between. CDR3 region: CASSQSGRNTGELFF. For the CDR3, the DNA is TGCGCCAGCAGCCAATCTGGACGGAACACCGGGGAGCTGTTTTTT.

This rearrangement joins TRBV4-1 to TRBJ2-7, with 12 bases lining up with TRBD2. The CDR3 has 17 amino acids. J was trimmed by 3 bases and V by 2 bases; bases with no gene match: 8. The germline V gene encodes CDR1 MGHRA and CDR2 YSYEKL. The CDR3 loop is CASSQLAGGPNDYEQYF. The CDR3 coding sequence is TGCGCCAGCAGCCAACTAGCGGGGGGGCCTAACGACTACGAGCAGTACTTC.